A selection of T cell receptor beta chains follows, all from one sample in a study of vaccination and CD4 T cells after COVID-19. Their recognized antigens are unknown. TCRdb fed the PCR reads into MiXCR, producing one record per CDR3 protein. There are 13,000 to 15,000 distinct CDR3 sequences in the sample; about 56% occur only once, and 3.5% to 5% lies in the top ten. Material: CD4+ T cells from blood, cultured in vitro, obtained before SARS-CoV-2 vaccination. Receptors were obtained from a human donor who had recovered from COVID-19. Each CDR3 is given with its conserved first and last residue. The order of the fields is clone size, D gene, V gene, J gene, CDR3 DNA, CDR3 protein. The D gene is left open where the match is weak. Clone size, where shown, is once, few, many, or a class for clones that have expanded.

.	TRBD2	TRBV2	TRBJ2-1	TGTGCCAGTGAGCGGGGGGGCTACAATGAGCAGTTCTTC	CASERGGYNEQFF
once	TRBD2	TRBV7-2	TRBJ2-7	TGTGCCAGCAGCCCCTCCAGGGCTAGCGGGAAAGGTGCGCAGTACTTC	CASSPSRASGKGAQYF
.	.	TRBV6-1	TRBJ1-6	TGTGCCAGCAGGTCCCGGGAAACTGCCCCCCTCCACTTT	CASRSRETAPLHF
.	TRBD2	TRBV15	TRBJ2-3	TGTGCCACCAGCAGAGGCCTTTTAGCTAGCGGGAGTACAGATACGCAGTATTTT	CATSRGLLASGSTDTQYF
.	.	TRBV19	TRBJ1-2	TGTGCCAGTAGTATGAACAGAGGGAGTTATGGCTACACCTTC	CASSMNRGSYGYTF
.	.	TRBV19	TRBJ2-7	TGTGCCACGAACCCCGGCTTGGGGATGGAGCAGTACTTC	CATNPGLGMEQYF
few	.	TRBV7-2	TRBJ1-6	TGTGCCAGCAGCCCCAAGGTGGGGCCTCCACCCCTCCACTTT	CASSPKVGPPPLHF
.	.	TRBV20-1	TRBJ1-3	TGCAGTGGTACAGGGTATGGAAACACCATATATTTT	CSGTGYGNTIYF
few	TRBD1	TRBV5-1	TRBJ1-2	TGCGCCAGCAGCTTGGGAGGGGACAGTTACTATGGCTACACCTTC	CASSLGGDSYYGYTF
.	.	TRBV12-3/TRBV12-4	TRBJ2-3	TGTGCCAGCAGTTTATTATTCGGGAGTCGGAGCACAGATACGCAGTATTTT	CASSLLFGSRSTDTQYF
few	.	TRBV20-1	TRBJ1-1	TGCAGTGCTAGCGCCAGGAAAGCTTTCTTT	CSASARKAFF
few	.	TRBV6-2/TRBV6-3	TRBJ1-5	TGTGCCACCCAGGAGGGCGGAGGTGGGGAACAGCCCCAGCATTTT	CATQEGGGGEQPQHF
.	.	TRBV30	TRBJ2-1	TGTGCCTGGAGTGTAGGGAGCTCCTACAATGAGCAGTTCTTC	CAWSVGSSYNEQFF
few	TRBD2	TRBV6-1	TRBJ2-3	TGTGCCAGCAGTGGAGGAGGTAGCGGGGAGGGTACGCAGTATTTT	CASSGGGSGEGTQYF
once	TRBD1	TRBV30	TRBJ1-2	TGTGCCTGGAGTTATACTCGGACAGGCAACTATGGCTACACCTTC	CAWSYTRTGNYGYTF
once	TRBD1	TRBV20-1	TRBJ1-1	TGCAGTGCCCCACCGGGACAGATGAACACTGAAGCTTTCTTT	CSAPPGQMNTEAFF
.	.	TRBV20-1	TRBJ1-1	TGCAGTGCTCCGGGGCAGGATTTGAACACTGAAGCTTTCTTT	CSAPGQDLNTEAFF
.	.	TRBV7-9	TRBJ2-1	TGTGCCAGCAGCTTATCGGCTGAGCAGTTCTTC	CASSLSAEQFF
.	TRBD1	TRBV7-9	TRBJ1-1	TGCGCCAGCAGCGGAGACAGGGGTCAGAACACTGAAGCTTTCTTT	CASSGDRGQNTEAFF
.	TRBD1	TRBV10-2	TRBJ1-2	TGCGCCAGCAGTCCCGGGACAGGGAGCTATGGCTACACCTTC	CASSPGTGSYGYTF
.	TRBD1	TRBV28	TRBJ1-5	TGTGCCAGCAGTTACATGGGACAGCGAGCCCAGCCCCAGCATTTT	CASSYMGQRAQPQHF
.	.	TRBV7-2	TRBJ1-1	TGTGCCAGCAGCTTAGCGCGCAGGAACACTGAAGCTTTCTTT	CASSLARRNTEAFF
.	.	TRBV6-4	TRBJ1-1	TGTGCCAGCAGTGTTGAAATGAACACTGAAGCTTTCTTT	CASSVEMNTEAFF
.	TRBD1	TRBV6-1	TRBJ2-6	TGTGCCAGCAGCTCGAGGGGACAGGGAGGGGTTGGGGCCAACGTCCTGACTTTC	CASSSRGQGGVGANVLTF
.	.	TRBV15	TRBJ1-2	TGTGCCACCTCCACAGGGAGGTTTGGCTACACCTTC	CATSTGRFGYTF
.	TRBD1	TRBV6-2/TRBV6-3	TRBJ1-1	TGTGCCAGCAGTCCGCGACAGGGGGCTGGCACTGAAGCTTTCTTT	CASSPRQGAGTEAFF
.	.	TRBV6-1	TRBJ2-7	TGTGCCAGCAGACCCGACAGGACATACGAGCAGTACTTC	CASRPDRTYEQYF
once	TRBD1	TRBV19	TRBJ2-6	TGTGCCAGTAGTTTGGGACAGACCAGCTCTGGGGCCAACGTCCTGACTTTC	CASSLGQTSSGANVLTF
.	.	TRBV28	TRBJ1-2	TGTGCCAGCAGTACCCGACTGGATGGCTACACCTTC	CASSTRLDGYTF
.	TRBD1	TRBV5-8	TRBJ1-2	TGTGCCAGCAGCTTGGATCTAACAGGGGGCAACTATGGCTACACCTTC	CASSLDLTGGNYGYTF
.	.	TRBV15	TRBJ1-2	TGTGCCACCAGCCGGGGTGGCTCTGGTGGCTACACCTTC	CATSRGGSGGYTF
.	.	TRBV6-2/TRBV6-3	TRBJ2-5	TGTGCCAGCAGCCCCTGGGCACACCAAGAGACCCAGTACTTC	CASSPWAHQETQYF
.	.	TRBV5-1	TRBJ2-2	TGCGCCAGCAGTGTAACAACCGGGGAGCTGTTTTTT	CASSVTTGELFF
once	TRBD1	TRBV19	TRBJ2-7	TGTGCCAGTAGTGCGACCGGGACAGGGGTCTACGAGCAGTACTTC	CASSATGTGVYEQYF
.	.	TRBV20-1	TRBJ2-5	TGCAGTGCTAGGGATAGACTGGGCGGGGAGACCCAGTACTTC	CSARDRLGGETQYF
.	TRBD2	TRBV27	TRBJ2-1	TGTGCCAGCAGTGATAGCGGGAGCTGGAATGAGCAGTTCTTC	CASSDSGSWNEQFF
.	.	TRBV7-9	TRBJ1-6	TGTGCCAGCAGCTTAGCCGGGGTTAGGGATTCACCCCTCCACTTT	CASSLAGVRDSPLHF
.	TRBD1	TRBV10-3	TRBJ1-5	TGTGCCATCAGGGGGACAGGGAGGAATCAGCCCCAGCATTTT	CAIRGTGRNQPQHF
few	.	TRBV20-1	TRBJ2-5	TGCAGTGCTTTAGGGGTCAACAGGGAGACCCAGTACTTC	CSALGVNRETQYF
once	TRBD1	TRBV28	TRBJ2-2	TGTGCCAGCACCCAGCTCGGACAGGCGGGCGGGGAGCTGTTTTTT	CASTQLGQAGGELFF
.	TRBD1	TRBV24-1	TRBJ1-6	TGTGCCACCAGTTTCGACAGGGGGAATTCACCCCTCCACTTT	CATSFDRGNSPLHF
.	TRBD2	TRBV20-1	TRBJ2-5	TGCAGTGGAGCGGGAGAAGAGACCCAGTACTTC	CSGAGEETQYF
.	.	TRBV5-4	TRBJ2-1	TGTGCCAGCAGCCAATTACATGAGCAGTTCTTC	CASSQLHEQFF
.	TRBD2	TRBV7-3	TRBJ2-2	TGTGCCAGCAGCTTACAGCCGGGGGGGGACACCGGGGAGCTGTTTTTT	CASSLQPGGDTGELFF
few	TRBD2	TRBV2	TRBJ2-2	TGTGCCAGCAGTGAGGTAGCGGGAGGCCCCATCTTGGTCGGGGAGCTGTTTTTT	CASSEVAGGPILVGELFF
few	.	TRBV19	TRBJ1-2	TGTGCCAGTAGTCTCCAGAGTACAGGGAACTATGGCTACACCTTC	CASSLQSTGNYGYTF
few	TRBD2	TRBV20-1	TRBJ2-2	TGCAGTGCAAGAACGCCGGGACTAGCGGGGACCGGGGAGCTGTTTTTT	CSARTPGLAGTGELFF
few	.	TRBV7-9	TRBJ1-1	TGTGCCAGCAGCTTAGCGTTTTACGGCAGGCGGAAAGGAGGGAACACTGAAGCTTTCTTT	CASSLAFYGRRKGGNTEAFF
few	.	TRBV7-8	TRBJ2-7	TGTGCCAGCAGCTCCCCTCTAGGAACGGCATCCTACGAGCAGTACTTC	CASSSPLGTASYEQYF
.	TRBD2	TRBV6-2/TRBV6-3	TRBJ2-7	TGTGCCAGCACCGACGGACTAGCGGGAGTACTCCGTCTCGAGCAGTACTTC	CASTDGLAGVLRLEQYF
few	TRBD1	TRBV2	TRBJ1-5	TGTGCCAGCAGCCAGGACAGGGCCCTGCGTAATCAGCCCCAGCATTTT	CASSQDRALRNQPQHF
.	TRBD1	TRBV7-2	TRBJ2-1	TGTGCCAGCATCACCGACAGGGGGTCTTACAATGAGCAGTTCTTC	CASITDRGSYNEQFF
.	.	TRBV20-1	TRBJ2-2	TGCAGTGCTAGAGAGGGTTGGGGGTCCGGGGAGCTGTTTTTT	CSAREGWGSGELFF
few	.	TRBV19	TRBJ1-1	TGTGCCAGTAGTATAGCGGAGGGATGGACTGAAGCTTTCTTT	CASSIAEGWTEAFF